The present T cell receptor (beta chain) was sequenced within a study of human T cells and chemical hapten exposure. Study at large: Minor pooled library volume differences mainly drove per-sample TCR yield variation. General study results and limits: High-frequency TCRs, those above 1 in 1000, stayed the same after DPC sensitization.

Trimming took off 0 bases at V and 2 bases at J, with 15 bases between the two ends. Germline lookup yields CDR1 LGHDT and CDR2 YNNKEL (reference sequence). The CDR3 length is 17 residues. Described time point: healthy volunteer bleed at 6 weeks. Whole blood, unfractionated, served as the material for total RNA extraction. One entry per CDR3 protein, called by TCRdb with MiXCR from the RACE reads. The table records under 90,000 distinct CDR3 sequences, approximately 8.6% of them present only once. A word on this clonotype: Antigen: not known.

Sequences were obtained from whole blood. The TCR comes from a male donor in good health. Some clones in this sample may be carry-over from other donors' samples. The chain is built from TRBV3-1 and TRBJ2-3; D uncertain. The CDR3 protein is CASSQEDVELFTDTQYF. For the CDR3, the DNA is TGTGCCAGCAGCCAAGAAGATGTGGAGCTCTTCACAGATACGCAGTATTTT.